Listed below are T cell receptor beta chains from one sample, sequenced in a study of cytomegalovirus exposure and HLA in healthy donors. Only in-frame clones appear in the TCRdb table, and some are missing; sequencing was by immunoSEQ multiplex PCR. This table holds more than 120,000 clones, approximately 80% found once. Source material: PBMCs. These receptors came from a male donor in good health and CMV-seronegative. CDR3s include the opening cysteine and the closing phenylalanine or tryptophan. A D gene is named only where the DNA matches it firmly. The size of a clone is reported for some rows only, either as once, few or many, or as a class for expanded clones.

clone size	V gene	J gene	D gene	CDR3 protein	CDR3 DNA
-	TRBV4-1	TRBJ1-4	-	CASSRSDLWKEKLFF	TGCGCCAGCAGCCGCAGCGATCTATGGAAGGAAAAACTGTTTTTT
-	TRBV19	TRBJ2-7	-	CASSAPSSYEQYF	TGTGCCAGTAGTGCTCCCTCTAGCTACGAGCAGTACTTC
-	TRBV5-6	TRBJ2-7	TRBD1	CASSSTRQGRLQYF	TGTGCCAGCAGCTCAACCCGACAGGGACGGCTTCAGTACTTC
-	TRBV27	TRBJ2-7	-	CASSLTPAREQYF	TGTGCCAGCTCCCTAACCCCCGCGAGGGAGCAGTACTTC
-	TRBV6-1	TRBJ1-2	-	CASSEYRVLYGYTF	TGTGCCAGCAGTGAATATCGAGTCTTGTATGGCTACACCTTC
-	TRBV5-3	TRBJ2-1	TRBD1	CARSCYGQGDYNEQFF	TGTGCCAGAAGCTGCTACGGACAGGGAGACTACAATGAGCAGTTCTTC
once	TRBV7-2	TRBJ2-1	TRBD2	CANSLGAGGSNEQFF	TGTGCCAACAGCTTAGGTGCGGGGGGTAGCAATGAGCAGTTCTTC
-	TRBV2	TRBJ2-1	TRBD2	CASNFISGSVNEQFF	TGTGCCAGCAATTTTATAAGCGGGAGTGTAAATGAGCAGTTCTTC
-	TRBV7-9	TRBJ2-7	-	CASSTSSYEQYF	TGTGCCAGCAGCACATCCTCCTACGAGCAGTACTTC
-	TRBV18	TRBJ2-1	TRBD2	CASSPSSGSRYEQFF	TGTGCCAGCTCACCATCTAGCGGGAGTCGTTATGAGCAGTTCTTC
-	TRBV7-2	TRBJ2-7	-	CASQGLGLEQYF	TGTGCCAGCCAGGGCTTGGGGCTCGAGCAGTACTTC
-	TRBV28	TRBJ2-2	-	CASSLGGAGELFF	TGTGCCAGCAGTTTGGGGGGTGCCGGGGAGCTGTTTTTT
once	TRBV7-2	TRBJ1-1	-	CASSPQGYTEAFF	TGTGCCAGCAGTCCACAGGGCTACACTGAAGCTTTCTTT
once	TRBV9	TRBJ1-2	-	CASSVGGQPTNYGYTF	TGTGCCAGCAGCGTAGGAGGACAGCCCACAAACTATGGCTACACCTTC
-	TRBV7-9	TRBJ1-1	-	CASSLGQMNTEAFF	TGTGCCAGCAGCTTAGGACAGATGAACACTGAAGCTTTCTTT
-	TRBV7-2	TRBJ1-1	-	CASSLTVTNTEAFF	TGTGCCAGCAGCCTAACAGTAACTAACACTGAAGCTTTCTTT
once	TRBV6-4	TRBJ2-1	-	CASSRSGVGVDEQFF	TGTGCCAGCAGCAGATCGGGGGTCGGTGTAGATGAGCAGTTCTTC